This is a list of T cell receptor beta chains from one sample in a study of CD8+CD57+ T cells in acquired aplastic anemia. One entry per CDR3 protein results from TCRdb running MiXCR on the reads. The table has about 200,000 distinct CDR3 sequences, 65% seen once. Sequenced material: sorted CD4+, CD8+, or CD8+CD57+ T cells (not recorded which) from PBMCs. Receptors were obtained from a human donor with aplastic anemia. CDR3s include the opening cysteine and the closing phenylalanine or tryptophan. The D gene is left open where the match is weak. Part of the rows lack a size; the others show once, few, many or a class for expanded clones.

cdr3_aa	cdr3_nt	j_call	clone_size	v_call	d_call
CSATTPLSGTSGFSSYNEQFF	TGCAGTGCTACCACCCCTCTTAGCGGGACTAGCGGTTTTAGCTCCTACAATGAGCAGTTCTTC	TRBJ2-1	many	TRBV20-1	TRBD2
CASSYAGGWNTEAFF	TGTGCCAGCAGTTACGCGGGGGGATGGAACACTGAAGCTTTCTTT	TRBJ1-1	NA	TRBV6-6	NA
CASKSGVNTGELFF	TGTGCCAGCAAAAGCGGGGTGAACACCGGGGAGCTGTTTTTT	TRBJ2-2	NA	TRBV2	TRBD2
CASSLDLGGGYTF	TGTGCCAGCAGCTTGGATCTCGGAGGCGGCTACACCTTC	TRBJ1-2	NA	TRBV7-3	NA
CASSLEAAGGSYGYTF	TGTGCCAGCAGCTTAGAAGCGGCAGGGGGCTCCTATGGCTACACCTTC	TRBJ1-2	NA	TRBV7-6	TRBD1
CATSSQGRGGYYEQYF	TGTGCCACCAGCAGCCAAGGGCGGGGGGGCTATTACGAGCAGTACTTC	TRBJ2-7	NA	TRBV15	TRBD2
CASSPDGSNYGYTF	TGTGCCAGCAGCCCCGACGGCTCTAACTATGGCTACACCTTC	TRBJ1-2	NA	TRBV7-3	NA
CASSGTASNQPQHF	TGTGCCAGCAGCGGGACAGCTAGCAATCAGCCCCAGCATTTT	TRBJ1-5	few	TRBV9	NA
CSVELREEETQYF	TGCAGCGTTGAACTCAGGGAGGAGGAGACCCAGTACTTC	TRBJ2-5	NA	TRBV29-1	NA
CASSISGTDSNQPQHF	TGTGCCAGTAGTATTTCCGGGACAGATAGCAATCAGCCCCAGCATTTT	TRBJ1-5	few	TRBV19	TRBD1
CASSLTTSLYTEAFF	TGTGCCAGCAGCTTAACGACTAGCCTTTACACTGAAGCTTTCTTT	TRBJ1-1	many	TRBV5-6	NA
CASSLGQMRTQYF	TGTGCCAGCAGCCTGGGACAGATGAGGACCCAGTACTTC	TRBJ2-5	NA	TRBV11-1	TRBD1
CSARSDLRAETQYF	TGCAGTGCTAGGTCCGACTTGAGGGCAGAGACCCAGTACTTC	TRBJ2-5	NA	TRBV20-1	NA
CASSLVPGGNGYTF	TGTGCCAGCAGCTTAGTACCAGGGGGTAATGGCTACACCTTC	TRBJ1-2	NA	TRBV7-2	TRBD1
CASSYRVDEAFF	TGTGCCAGCAGCTACAGGGTTGATGAAGCTTTCTTT	TRBJ1-1	many	TRBV6-1	NA
CASSLKGIYGYTF	TGTGCCAGCAGTTTAAAAGGGATCTATGGCTACACCTTC	TRBJ1-2	NA	TRBV12-3/TRBV12-4	NA
CASSTGPLNNEQFF	TGTGCCAGCAGTACGGGCCCTCTAAACAATGAGCAGTTCTTC	TRBJ2-1	NA	TRBV27	NA
CSVLAGGLLNEQYF	TGCAGCGTTTTGGCGGGAGGGCTTTTGAACGAGCAGTACTTC	TRBJ2-7	NA	TRBV29-1	TRBD2
CSARPGQLAYEQYF	TGCAGTGCTAGGCCGGGACAGCTAGCCTACGAGCAGTACTTC	TRBJ2-7	NA	TRBV20-1	TRBD1
CASSETGSTDTQYF	TGCGCCAGCAGCGAGACAGGGAGCACAGATACGCAGTATTTT	TRBJ2-3	few	TRBV7-8	TRBD1
CAEEITTDTQYF	TGTGCAGAGGAGATTACCACAGATACGCAGTATTTT	TRBJ2-3	NA	TRBV7-9	NA
CASSLGALPPHDEQFF	TGCGCCAGCAGCTTGGGGGCCCTCCCACCACACGATGAGCAGTTCTTC	TRBJ2-1	NA	TRBV5-1	NA
CASSLIAGASNEQFF	TGTGCCAGCAGCTTAATAGCGGGAGCAAGCAATGAGCAGTTCTTC	TRBJ2-1	NA	TRBV7-9	TRBD2
CASELGEYNEQFF	TGTGCCAGCGAACTTGGCGAGTACAATGAGCAGTTCTTC	TRBJ2-1	NA	TRBV28	NA
CATSDWSGKNTGELFF	TGTGCCACCAGTGATTGGAGCGGGAAAAACACCGGGGAGCTGTTTTTT	TRBJ2-2	NA	TRBV24-1	TRBD2
CASSLVGGSSTDTQYF	TGCGCCAGCAGCTTGGTGGGGGGGAGTAGCACAGATACGCAGTATTTT	TRBJ2-3	NA	TRBV5-1	TRBD2
CASSSWTRAYEQYF	TGTGCCAGCAGCTCCTGGACCCGGGCGTACGAGCAGTACTTC	TRBJ2-7	few	TRBV7-9	NA
CASSGRDSRVYEQHF	TGTGCCAGCAGTGGCCGGGACTCGCGGGTTTACGAGCAGCACTTC	TRBJ2-7	NA	TRBV25-1	NA
CSVQGYDYGYTF	TGCAGCGTACAGGGCTACGACTATGGCTACACCTTC	TRBJ1-2	NA	TRBV29-1	NA
CASSWTEIYEQYF	TGTGCCAGCAGTTGGACCGAGATCTACGAGCAGTACTTC	TRBJ2-7	NA	TRBV6-6	NA
CASTEQGVNTEAFF	TGTGCCAGCACCGAGCAGGGGGTAAACACTGAAGCTTTCTTT	TRBJ1-1	NA	TRBV12-3/TRBV12-4	TRBD1
CATSDPGQNYGYTF	TGTGCCACCAGTGACCCAGGACAAAACTATGGCTACACCTTC	TRBJ1-2	NA	TRBV24-1	NA
CAWSIGHNEQFF	TGTGCCTGGAGTATCGGTCACAATGAGCAGTTCTTC	TRBJ2-1	NA	TRBV30	NA
CASNEEPYEQYF	TGTGCCAGCAATGAAGAACCCTACGAGCAGTACTTC	TRBJ2-7	NA	TRBV2	NA
CSVGDRLNTEAFF	TGCAGCGTTGGGGACAGATTGAACACTGAAGCTTTCTTT	TRBJ1-1	few	TRBV29-1	TRBD1
CSVKLGESYEQYF	TGCAGCGTAAAACTCGGGGAATCGTACGAGCAGTACTTC	TRBJ2-7	NA	TRBV29-1	NA
CASSYLGTGDFTEAFF	TGTGCCAGCAGTTACCTCGGGACAGGGGATTTCACTGAAGCTTTCTTT	TRBJ1-1	few	TRBV6-1	TRBD1
CSATQGYEQFF	TGCAGTGCTACTCAGGGGTATGAGCAGTTCTTC	TRBJ2-1	NA	TRBV20-1	NA
CASSSLTGEETQYF	TGCGCCAGCAGCTCCTTAACAGGGGAAGAGACCCAGTACTTC	TRBJ2-5	NA	TRBV5-1	TRBD1
CASGIQPETQYF	TGTGCCAGTGGGATTCAGCCAGAGACCCAGTACTTC	TRBJ2-5	NA	TRBV2	NA
CASIGQGGTEAFF	TGTGCCAGCATAGGACAGGGGGGCACTGAAGCTTTCTTT	TRBJ1-1	NA	TRBV2	TRBD1
CASSFGLAKSTDTQYF	TGTGCCAGCAGCTTCGGACTAGCGAAAAGCACAGATACGCAGTATTTT	TRBJ2-3	NA	TRBV11-2	TRBD2
CASSSGRNTEAFF	TGTGCCAGCAGCTCTGGGAGGAACACTGAAGCTTTCTTT	TRBJ1-1	NA	TRBV7-9	NA
CASSLGDRGLGEKLFF	TGTGCCAGCAGCTTAGGGGACAGGGGATTGGGTGAAAAACTGTTTTTT	TRBJ1-4	NA	TRBV7-9	TRBD1
CATSDPRLGSYEQYF	TGTGCCACCAGTGATCCCAGACTAGGTTCCTACGAGCAGTACTTC	TRBJ2-7	once	TRBV24-1	NA